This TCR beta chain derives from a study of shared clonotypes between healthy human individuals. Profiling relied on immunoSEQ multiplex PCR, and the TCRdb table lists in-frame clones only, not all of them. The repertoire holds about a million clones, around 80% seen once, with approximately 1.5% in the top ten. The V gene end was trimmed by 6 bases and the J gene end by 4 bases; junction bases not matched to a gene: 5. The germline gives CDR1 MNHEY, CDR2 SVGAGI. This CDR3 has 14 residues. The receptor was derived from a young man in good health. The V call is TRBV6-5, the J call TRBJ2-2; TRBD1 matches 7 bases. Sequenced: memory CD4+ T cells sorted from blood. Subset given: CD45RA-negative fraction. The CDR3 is CASRPGQTTGELFF. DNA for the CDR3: TGTGCCAGCAGGCCGGGACAGACCACCGGGGAGCTGTTTTTT.